Sequencing of this TCR beta chain was carried out in a study of technical replicates of blood from a few donors. V was trimmed by 6 bases and J by 0 bases, leaving 14 bases between them. Germline loops: CDR1 WSHSY, CDR2 SAAADI. This CDR3 comprises 15 residues. This table comes from immunoSEQ multiplex PCR, and its TCRdb copy is limited to in-frame clones, with some not included. The sample lists around 98,000 clones, about 94% occurring once. The TCR was taken from a human donor in good health. The source material was T cells isolated from PBMCs. This chain connects TRBV10-2 to TRBJ1-1; perhaps TRBD1 as D (5 bases). The chain's CDR3 is CASRGKGVMNTEAFF. CDR3 sequence (DNA): TGCGCCAGCAGGGGGAAAGGGGTCATGAACACTGAAGCTTTCTTT.